These T cell receptor beta chains were read from a single sample in a study of blood T cells in healthy people across ages. TCRdb ran MiXCR on the 5' RACE reads and lists one entry per CDR3 protein. Here the sample spans under 2,000,000 distinct CDR3 sequences, around 50% being singletons. The sequenced sample was blood. The receptor set was obtained from a woman in her forties in good health. CDR3s include the opening cysteine and the closing phenylalanine or tryptophan. A D gene is named only where the DNA matches it firmly. The size of a clone is reported for some rows only, either as once, few or many, or as a class for expanded clones.

j_call,cdr3_length,d_call,clone_size,v_call,cdr3_nt,cdr3_aa
TRBJ2-3,12,NA,NA,TRBV5-1,TGCGCCAGCGGCTCTCTCACAGATACGCAGTATTTT,CASGSLTDTQYF
TRBJ2-3,16,NA,few,TRBV21-1,TGTGCCAGCAGCAGGTTGGACAGCACTAGCACAGATACGCAGTATTTT,CASSRLDSTSTDTQYF
TRBJ2-1,10,NA,many,TRBV2,TGTGCCAGCAGCGGACGGGAGCAGTTCTTC,CASSGREQFF
TRBJ1-1,16,NA,NA,TRBV4-2,TGTGCCAGCAGCCAAGATTGGGGGGTTGGGAGCACTGAAGCTTTCTTT,CASSQDWGVGSTEAFF
TRBJ2-7,14,TRBD2,NA,TRBV20-1,TGCAGTGCTAGGAAGGGCGGGGGGGCTGAAGAGCAGTACTTC,CSARKGGGAEEQYF
TRBJ2-7,12,NA,NA,TRBV28,TGTGCCAGCGCGAGCAGGGCCCTCGAGCAGTACTTC,CASASRALEQYF
TRBJ1-6,15,NA,NA,TRBV5-1,TGCGCCAGCAGCTTAGACAGTTCTCGGGGATTACCCCTCCACTTT,CASSLDSSRGLPLHF
TRBJ1-2,14,NA,NA,TRBV6-5,TGTGCCAGCAGTGAAATGGGGTTTGGCTATGGCTACACCTTC,CASSEMGFGYGYTF
TRBJ2-1,12,NA,NA,TRBV6-2/TRBV6-3,TGTGCCAGCAGTTACCCCGTGGACTCGCAGTTCTTC,CASSYPVDSQFF
TRBJ2-5,17,NA,few,TRBV7-9,TGTGCCAGCAGCGAGGGACTCCAGAGACTCGGACAAGAGACCCAGTACTTC,CASSEGLQRLGQETQYF
TRBJ1-1,14,NA,NA,TRBV2,TGTGCCAGCAGTACAGGGTTTTTTAGCACTGAAGCTTTCTTT,CASSTGFFSTEAFF
TRBJ2-2,20,TRBD1,NA,TRBV4-3,TGCGCCAGCAGCCAAGTCAGTCTTCGCGGACAGGGGACGAACACCGGGGAGCTGTTTTTT,CASSQVSLRGQGTNTGELFF
TRBJ2-6,16,TRBD1,NA,TRBV28,TGTGCCAGCAGTTCACAGGGGGCGGAGGGGGCCAACGTCCTGACTTTC,CASSSQGAEGANVLTF
TRBJ2-7,15,TRBD1,NA,TRBV29-1,TGCAGCGTTGAAAGGGGGCAGGGGGCGAGGTACGAGCAGTACTTC,CSVERGQGARYEQYF
TRBJ2-7,15,TRBD2,NA,TRBV27,TGTGCCAGCACTAGTCTAGCGGACGCCGCCTACGAGCAGTACTTC,CASTSLADAAYEQYF
TRBJ1-2,16,NA,NA,TRBV2,TGTGCCAGCACCCAACGCCAGCGGGAAGCTAACTATGGCTACACCTTC,CASTQRQREANYGYTF
TRBJ1-6,15,TRBD1,NA,TRBV7-6,TGTGCCAGCAGGCCTGGCACAGGGGGTAATTCACCCCTCCACTTT,CASRPGTGGNSPLHF
TRBJ1-2,20,NA,NA,TRBV4-3,TGCGCCAGCAGCCGCGCCCCCCCGACGACTTACAGGTCCCTGGCGGGGGGCTACACCTTC,CASSRAPPTTYRSLAGGYTF
TRBJ2-6,16,TRBD1,NA,TRBV20-1,TGCAGTGCCATAGGGACAGGGCGGAGCGGGGCCAACGTCCTGACTTTC,CSAIGTGRSGANVLTF
TRBJ1-2,13,NA,NA,TRBV5-1,TGCGCCAGCAGAAAACAGGAGTCTGGAGGCTACACCTTC,CASRKQESGGYTF
TRBJ2-7,18,TRBD2,NA,TRBV15,TGTGCCACCAGCAGATCTACCCGTTTAGCGGGGGGGAGTTGCGAGCAGTACTTC,CATSRSTRLAGGSCEQYF
TRBJ2-5,13,NA,few,TRBV20-1,TGCAGTGCTAGAGAGGTCCGGGCGCAGACCCAGTACTTC,CSAREVRAQTQYF
TRBJ1-2,17,NA,NA,TRBV29-1,TGCAGCGTTGTAAAGGAAGGTGCCGAGCCCCGAATTTATGGCTACACCTTC,CSVVKEGAEPRIYGYTF
TRBJ2-7,14,NA,few,TRBV6-2/TRBV6-3,TGTGCCAGCAGTTACCGGGACGGCTACTACGAGCAGTACTTC,CASSYRDGYYEQYF
TRBJ2-1,13,TRBD2,NA,TRBV7-9,TGTGCCAGCAGGGTAGCGGGAAACAATGAGCAGTTCTTC,CASRVAGNNEQFF
TRBJ2-7,13,NA,NA,TRBV6-2/TRBV6-3,TGTGCCAGCAGTGACGGATCGGTGCTCGACCAGTACTTC,CASSDGSVLDQYF
TRBJ2-7,15,NA,NA,TRBV28,TGTGCCAGCACCGCATCCGGGACCGGCACCTACGAGCAGTACTTC,CASTASGTGTYEQYF
TRBJ1-4,15,NA,NA,TRBV4-1,TGCGCCAGCAGCCAAGGGGAGACAGGTGGTGAAAAACTGTTTTTT,CASSQGETGGEKLFF
TRBJ1-2,13,TRBD1,NA,TRBV29-1,TGCAGCGTTGCAACAGGGGTGTATCGTGGCTACACCTTC,CSVATGVYRGYTF
TRBJ2-5,14,NA,few,TRBV20-1,TGCAGTGCCCCGGGCCCTCAGCGACAAGAGACCCAGTACTTC,CSAPGPQRQETQYF
TRBJ2-5,16,TRBD1,NA,TRBV10-3,TGTGCCATCAGTGAGAGAGTCACAGGGGTTTCAGAGACCCAGTACTTC,CAISERVTGVSETQYF
TRBJ2-4,15,TRBD2,few,TRBV20-1,TGCAGTGTTCAGTGGGTAGCGGGGGTCGGAAACATTCAGTACTTC,CSVQWVAGVGNIQYF
TRBJ1-1,16,TRBD1,NA,TRBV6-5,TGTGCCAGCAGTACCAACTACAGGGGGCAAGGCACTGAAGCTTTCTTT,CASSTNYRGQGTEAFF
TRBJ2-1,13,NA,NA,TRBV20-1,TGCAGTACTTATCCGGGAAAAGGCAATGAGCAGTTCTTC,CSTYPGKGNEQFF
TRBJ2-1,16,TRBD2,NA,TRBV19,TGTGCCAGTAGTTCTGAACTAGCGGGGGGCGCGAATGAGCAGTTCTTC,CASSSELAGGANEQFF
TRBJ1-2,14,TRBD1,few,TRBV7-9,TGTGCCAGCAGCTTTTCAGGGGGAAACTATGGCTACACCTTC,CASSFSGGNYGYTF
TRBJ2-5,16,TRBD2,NA,TRBV9,TGTGCCAGCAGCGTTAGCGGGGGGGCCCTCGGAGAGACCCAGTACTTC,CASSVSGGALGETQYF
TRBJ2-7,14,TRBD1,few,TRBV3-1,TGTGCCAGCAGCCAAGCTAGACAGGGGAGGGAGCAGTACTTC,CASSQARQGREQYF
TRBJ2-7,14,NA,few,TRBV25-1,TGTGCCAGCAGTGCGTTTGACCGGATGGACGAGCAGTACTTC,CASSAFDRMDEQYF
TRBJ2-1,13,NA,NA,TRBV15,TGTGCCACCAGCAGAGATTCGGGGGAGACCCAGTTCTTC,CATSRDSGETQFF
TRBJ1-1,12,NA,NA,TRBV12-3/TRBV12-4,TGTGCCAGCAGTTGGACAGCCTTTGAAGCTTTCTTT,CASSWTAFEAFF
TRBJ2-3,13,NA,NA,TRBV4-2,TGTGCCGGCAGCCAAGGGAGAGGGGATACGCAGTATTTT,CAGSQGRGDTQYF
TRBJ2-7,14,TRBD1,once,TRBV2,TGTGCCAGCACCCGCCGGACAGGGTTTAACGAGCAGTACTTC,CASTRRTGFNEQYF
TRBJ2-5,12,NA,NA,TRBV29-1,TGCAGCGTCGGAAACGGACAGAGAGCGCAGTACTTC,CSVGNGQRAQYF
TRBJ2-2,15,NA,NA,TRBV12-3/TRBV12-4,TGTGCCAGCAGTTTAGAAGGCATCTACACCGGGGAGCTGTTTTTT,CASSLEGIYTGELFF
TRBJ2-7,15,TRBD1,NA,TRBV5-1,TGCGCCAGCAGCTTGGATGGCAGGGGGCGCATCGAGCAGTACTTC,CASSLDGRGRIEQYF
TRBJ2-3,16,TRBD2,NA,TRBV7-3,TGTGCCAGCAGCGTACTGATAGCGGGGGGATTGGATACGCAGTATTTT,CASSVLIAGGLDTQYF
TRBJ2-5,14,NA,NA,TRBV6-5,TGTGCCAGCAGTCAAGGCCCCGCAACCATTTTGCAGTACTTC,CASSQGPATILQYF
TRBJ1-5,13,NA,NA,TRBV11-1,TGTGCCAGCAGCCCCGGGGTATCGCAGCCCCAGCATTTT,CASSPGVSQPQHF
TRBJ2-7,12,NA,NA,TRBV11-2,TGTGCCAGCAACCCAGGGACCTACGAGCAGTACTTC,CASNPGTYEQYF
TRBJ2-5,11,NA,once,TRBV20-1,TGCAGTGCTATAGGGATGGATGAGCAGTACTTC,CSAIGMDEQYF
TRBJ2-1,16,NA,NA,TRBV5-1,TGCGCCAGCAGCTTGAGGGGGGGTAACGGAGTGAATGAGCAGTTCTTC,CASSLRGGNGVNEQFF
TRBJ1-2,13,NA,few,TRBV29-1,TGCAGCGTTGCTCTGGGGGCGATGTATGGCTACACCTTC,CSVALGAMYGYTF